Shown below are 16 T cell receptor beta chains from a single sample sequenced in a study of immune cell composition in non-small cell lung cancer. Data came from immunoSEQ multiplex PCR; TCRdb stores just in-frame clones and leaves some out. Altogether 3,000 to 3,500 clones are present, 74% being singletons, with the ten largest covering approximately 21%. Sequencing input: lung tumor tissue. The receptors originated from a human donor with non-small cell lung cancer.

This rearrangement joins TRBV28 to TRBJ1-6, with TRBD1 as a possible D gene (6 bases). Germline V gene data show CDR1 as MDHEN and CDR2 as SYDVKM. The CDR3 runs 15 residues. Trimming cost V 1 base and J 10 bases, with 14 bases left between them. Here the CDR3 DNA reads TGTGCCAGCAGTTTATCTGTGACAGGACGATCACCCCTCCACTTT. It specifies CASSLSVTGRSPLHF.

CDR3 sequence reads: CASSQAQGSEQYF. The CDR3 nucleotides read TGCGCCAGCAGCCAAGCACAGGGGTCCGAGCAGTACTTC. The V call is TRBV4-3, the J call TRBJ2-7, with TRBD1 identical over 7 bases. The J segment lost 6 bases and the V segment lost 1 base, leaving 3 bases of the junction unmatched. Germline CDR1 LGHNA, CDR2 YSLEER. CDR3 length equals 13 residues.

This chain uses TRBV30 with TRBJ2-2, with D possibly matching TRBD1 (6 bases). Germline assignment: CDR1 GTSNPN and CDR2 SVGIG (reference sequence). Trimming removed 5 bases from V and 9 bases from J, with 13 bases in between. This CDR3 spans 12 amino acids. This CDR3 is CAWSQGPRELFF. In nucleotides, the CDR3 is TGTGCCTGGTCACAGGGTCCCCGGGAGCTGTTTTTT.

V usage is TRBV11-2 and J usage is TRBJ1-1, with 9 bases aligning to TRBD1. After removal of 4 bases from V and 5 bases from J, the junction contained 5 bases not matched to a gene. Germline V gene sequence: CDR1 SGHAT, CDR2 FQNNGV. The CDR3 contains 14 residues. The CDR3: CASSSQGAKTEAFF. In nucleotides, the CDR3 is TGTGCCAGCAGCTCACAGGGGGCCAAGACTGAAGCTTTCTTT.

Within the sample, this clone is large. The chain links TRBV4-1 to TRBJ2-1, with D possibly TRBD2 on 5 matching bases. CDR3 length: 15 residues. Looked up from germline, CDR1 is MGHRA and CDR2 is YSYEKL. Trimming stripped 0 bases from V and 3 bases from J, with 9 bases between. The CDR3 DNA reads TGCGCCAGCAGCCAAGAAAGAGGGTTCTACAATGAGCAGTTCTTC. This translates into CASSQERGFYNEQFF.

The chain couples TRBV5-4 to TRBJ1-1, with 7 bases that match TRBD1. The CDR3 loop spans 15 amino acids. Germline V CDR1 and CDR2: SGHNT, YYREEE (reference sequence). V lost 6 bases to trimming and J lost 6 bases; unmatched junction nucleotides: 14. CDR3 region: CASTRTGGGLPEAFF. Here the CDR3 DNA reads TGTGCCAGCACCCGGACAGGCGGCGGACTTCCTGAAGCTTTCTTT.

The chain employs TRBV28 and TRBJ1-5, with D tentatively TRBD1 (5 bases). V dropped 7 bases and J dropped 5 bases, with 18 bases sitting between them. This CDR3 is built from 15 residues. Per germline, CDR1 MDHEN and CDR2 SYDVKM. The CDR3 sequence: CASTQWEGSDQPQHF. DNA of the CDR3: TGTGCCAGCACCCAATGGGAGGGGTCGGATCAGCCCCAGCATTTT.

V usage is TRBV10-3 and J usage is TRBJ2-7; the D gene is possibly TRBD1 (5 bases). V was cut by 0 bases and J by 5 bases, with 8 bases left in between. The CDR3 extends over 13 amino acids. Germline values: CDR1 ENHRY, CDR2 SYGVKD. The CDR3 coding sequence is TGTGCCATCAGTGAGTCGTGGGGCGACGAGCAGTACTTC. This encodes CAISESWGDEQYF.

In its sample, this clone was seen a few times. The V call is TRBV11-2, the J call TRBJ1-1, with D uncertain. The CDR3 has 14 residues. Germline CDR1 SGHAT, CDR2 FQNNGV. With 5 bases removed from V and 0 bases from J, the gap between germline ends came to 10 bases. This CDR3 is CASSQSLMNTEAFF. The DNA of the CDR3 is TGTGCCAGCAGCCAAAGCTTAATGAACACTGAAGCTTTCTTT.

The chain employs TRBV27 and TRBJ1-2; the match to TRBD1 covers 7 bases. The germline gives CDR1 MNHEY, CDR2 SMNVEV (reference sequence). V was clipped by 5 bases and J by 0 bases; unmatched bases: 3. The CDR3 runs 14 residues. DNA for the CDR3: TGTGCCAGCAGTGACAGGGCCTCTAACTATGGCTACACCTTC. Amino acids: CASSDRASNYGYTF.

The genes are TRBV27 and TRBJ2-1; tentatively, D is TRBD2 (5 bases). CDR1 and CDR2 (germline): MNHEY, SMNVEV (reference sequence). The CDR3 has 15 amino acids. V lost 6 bases to trimming and J lost 0 bases, with 12 bases between them. CDR3 nucleotide sequence: TGTGCCAGCAGCTCCGAGGGTTACTCCTACAATGAGCAGTTCTTC. Translating gives CASSSEGYSYNEQFF.

The chain employs TRBV28 and TRBJ1-4; 8 positions match TRBD1. CDR1 and CDR2 from the germline V gene are MDHEN and SYDVKM. The CDR3 covers 13 residues. The J segment lost 8 bases and the V segment lost 6 bases, leaving 5 bases of the junction unmatched. As DNA, the CDR3 is TGTGCCAGCAGCACAGGGGGAGTGGAAAAACTGTTTTTT. Translating it yields CASSTGGVEKLFF.

This chain connects TRBV9 to TRBJ1-1; D remains unclear. The length of the CDR3 is 15 residues. Deletions cut 0 bases from V and 3 bases from J, with 12 bases between. Looked up from germline, CDR1 is SGDLS and CDR2 is YYNGEE. The CDR3: CASSVGSLGDTEAFF. CDR3 in DNA: TGTGCCAGCAGCGTAGGATCCCTAGGTGACACTGAAGCTTTCTTT.

V and J are TRBV6-1 and TRBJ1-1; 8 nucleotides align to TRBD1. In germline, CDR1 is MNHNS, CDR2 SASEGT. The junction had 5 bases not matched to a gene; V was cut back by 7 bases and J by 1 base. The CDR3 has 14 residues. For the CDR3, the DNA is TGTGCCAGCACCCGAGGGACAGGGAACACTGAAGCTTTCTTT. Encoded protein: CASTRGTGNTEAFF.

V and J are TRBV28 and TRBJ2-7; the match to TRBD2 covers 13 bases. This CDR3 is built from 16 residues. In germline, CDR1 is MDHEN, CDR2 SYDVKM. V lost 4 bases and J lost 7; bases outside the gene matches: 10. CDR3 sequence reads: CASSSWTSGSSREQYF. The CDR3 DNA follows: TGTGCCAGCAGTTCCTGGACTAGCGGGAGCTCTAGGGAGCAGTACTTC.

V gene TRBV6-6 combines with J gene TRBJ1-4; D might be TRBD1 (6 bases). This CDR3 contains 16 residues. Trimming pared 2 bases from V and 5 bases from J, leaving 15 bases between. Germline lookup yields CDR1 MNHNY and CDR2 SVGAGI (reference sequence). The CDR3: CASSYGFGDTNEKLFF. DNA of the CDR3: TGTGCCAGCAGTTACGGGTTCGGGGACACCAATGAAAAACTGTTTTTT.